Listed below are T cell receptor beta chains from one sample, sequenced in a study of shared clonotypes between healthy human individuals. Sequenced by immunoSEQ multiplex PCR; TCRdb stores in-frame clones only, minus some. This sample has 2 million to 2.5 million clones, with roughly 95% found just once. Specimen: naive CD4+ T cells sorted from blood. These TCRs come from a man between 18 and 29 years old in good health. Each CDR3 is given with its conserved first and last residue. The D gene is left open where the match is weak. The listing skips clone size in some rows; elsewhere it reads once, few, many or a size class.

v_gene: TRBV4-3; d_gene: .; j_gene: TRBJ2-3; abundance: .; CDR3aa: CASSQDGPDTQYF; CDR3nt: TGCGCCAGCAGCCAAGATGGGCCAGATACGCAGTATTTT
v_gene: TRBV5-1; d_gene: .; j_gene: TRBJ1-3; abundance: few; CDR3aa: CASSVGNTIYF; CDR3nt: TGCGCCAGCAGCGTTGGAAACACCATATATTTT
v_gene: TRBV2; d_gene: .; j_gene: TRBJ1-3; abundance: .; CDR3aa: CASRGSGNTIYF; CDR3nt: TGTGCCAGCAGGGGCTCTGGAAACACCATATATTTT
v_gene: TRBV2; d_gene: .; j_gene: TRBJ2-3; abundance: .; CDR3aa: CASIRAGLATDTQYF; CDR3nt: TGTGCCAGCATCCGAGCGGGCCTAGCAACAGATACGCAGTATTTT
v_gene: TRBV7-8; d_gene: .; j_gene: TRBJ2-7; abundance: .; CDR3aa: CASSLTPLYEQYF; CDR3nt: TGTGCCAGCAGCCTTACGCCACTTTACGAGCAGTACTTC
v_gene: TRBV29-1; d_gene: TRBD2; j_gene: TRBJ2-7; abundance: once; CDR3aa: CSVVKGLAGYEQYF; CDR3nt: TGCAGCGTTGTAAAGGGACTAGCGGGCTACGAGCAGTACTTC
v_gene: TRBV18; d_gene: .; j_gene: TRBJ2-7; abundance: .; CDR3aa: CASSPGGGPYEQYF; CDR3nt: TGTGCCAGCTCACCAGGAGGCGGTCCCTACGAGCAGTACTTC
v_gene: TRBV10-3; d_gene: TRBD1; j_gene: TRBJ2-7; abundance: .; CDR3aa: CAISGQGAFYEQYF; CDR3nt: TGTGCCATCAGTGGACAGGGGGCTTTTTACGAGCAGTACTTC
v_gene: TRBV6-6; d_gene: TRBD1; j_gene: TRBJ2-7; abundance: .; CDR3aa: CAIRQGAFYEQYF; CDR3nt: TGTGCCATCCGACAGGGGGCCTTTTACGAGCAGTACTTC
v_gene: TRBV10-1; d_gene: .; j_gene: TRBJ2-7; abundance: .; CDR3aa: CASSESWKYEQYF; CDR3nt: TGCGCCAGCAGTGAGTCTTGGAAATACGAGCAGTACTTC
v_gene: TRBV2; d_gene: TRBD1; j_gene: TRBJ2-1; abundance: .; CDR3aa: CASSLDRGNEQFF; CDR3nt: TGTGCCAGCAGTTTAGACAGGGGAAATGAGCAGTTCTTC
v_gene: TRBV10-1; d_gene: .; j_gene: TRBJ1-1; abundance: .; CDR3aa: CASSDARRGRDTEAFF; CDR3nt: TGCGCCAGCAGTGACGCCCGTAGGGGTCGGGACACTGAAGCTTTCTTT
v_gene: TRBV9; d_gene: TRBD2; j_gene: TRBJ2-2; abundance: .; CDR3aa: CASSVAPGIAGDTGELFF; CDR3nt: TGTGCCAGCAGCGTAGCGCCTGGGATAGCGGGAGACACCGGGGAGCTGTTTTTT
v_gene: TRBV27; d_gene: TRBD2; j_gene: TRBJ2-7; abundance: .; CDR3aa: CASTSGRASYEQYF; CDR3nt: TGTGCCAGCACTAGCGGGAGGGCCTCCTACGAGCAGTACTTC
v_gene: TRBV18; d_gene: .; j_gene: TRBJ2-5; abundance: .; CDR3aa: CASSPLMVDETQYF; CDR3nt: TGTGCCAGCTCACCACTTATGGTAGACGAGACCCAGTACTTC
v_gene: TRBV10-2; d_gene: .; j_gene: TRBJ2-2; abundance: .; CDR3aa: CASSESGLDTGELFF; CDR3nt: TGCGCCAGCAGTGAGTCCGGGTTGGACACCGGGGAGCTGTTTTTT
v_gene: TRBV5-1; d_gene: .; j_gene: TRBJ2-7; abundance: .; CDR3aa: CASSLAGGHEQYF; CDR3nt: TGCGCCAGCAGCTTGGCCGGGGGCCACGAGCAGTACTTC
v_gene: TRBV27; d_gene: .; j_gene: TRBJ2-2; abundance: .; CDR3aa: CASSLSNTGELFF; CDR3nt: TGTGCCAGCAGTTTATCGAACACCGGGGAGCTGTTTTTT
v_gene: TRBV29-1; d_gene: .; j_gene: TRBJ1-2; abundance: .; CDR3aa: CSVRGGEDGYTF; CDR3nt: TGCAGCGTCCGGGGTGGGGAGGATGGCTACACCTTC
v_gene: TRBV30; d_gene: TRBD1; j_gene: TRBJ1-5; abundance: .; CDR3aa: CAWSYPGGIKGNQPQHF; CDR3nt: TGTGCCTGGAGTTATCCAGGGGGCATAAAGGGCAATCAGCCCCAGCATTTT
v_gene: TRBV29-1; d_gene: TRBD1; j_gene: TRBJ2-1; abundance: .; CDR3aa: CSVRDRGEYNEQFF; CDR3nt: TGCAGCGTCCGCGACAGGGGGGAATACAATGAGCAGTTCTTC
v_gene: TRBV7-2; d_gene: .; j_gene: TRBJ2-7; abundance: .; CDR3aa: CASSRERGTASYEQYF; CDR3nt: TGTGCCAGCAGCCGTGAGCGGGGGACAGCAAGCTACGAGCAGTACTTC
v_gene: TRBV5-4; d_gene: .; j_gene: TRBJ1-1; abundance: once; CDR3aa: CASSSSGATEAFF; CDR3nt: TGTGCCAGCAGCTCCTCAGGGGCCACTGAAGCTTTCTTT
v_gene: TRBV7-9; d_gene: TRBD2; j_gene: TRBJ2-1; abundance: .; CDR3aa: CASSLGASGVNEQFF; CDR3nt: TGTGCCAGCAGCTTAGGGGCTAGCGGGGTGAATGAGCAGTTCTTC
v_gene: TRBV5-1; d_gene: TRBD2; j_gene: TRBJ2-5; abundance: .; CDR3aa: CASSPSAGGPKETQYF; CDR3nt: TGCGCCAGCAGCCCATCAGCGGGGGGGCCGAAAGAGACCCAGTACTTC
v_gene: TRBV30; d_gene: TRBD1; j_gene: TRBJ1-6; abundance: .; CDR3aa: CAWSARGRGTSPLHF; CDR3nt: TGTGCCTGGAGTGCAAGGGGGCGGGGGACGTCACCCCTCCACTTT
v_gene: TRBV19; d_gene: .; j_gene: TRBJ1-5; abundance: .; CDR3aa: CASRITGGINQPQHF; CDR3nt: TGTGCCAGTAGAATCACGGGGGGTATCAATCAGCCCCAGCATTTT
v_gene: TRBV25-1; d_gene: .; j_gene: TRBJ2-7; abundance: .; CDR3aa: CASRDPYSYEQYF; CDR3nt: TGTGCCAGCAGGGACCCATACTCCTACGAGCAGTACTTC
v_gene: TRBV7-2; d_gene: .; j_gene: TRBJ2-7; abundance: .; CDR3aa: CASSLTAERREQYF; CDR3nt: TGTGCCAGCAGCCTAACCGCCGAGCGTCGGGAGCAGTACTTC
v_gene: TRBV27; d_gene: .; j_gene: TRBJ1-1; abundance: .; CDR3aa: CASSFVPMNTEAFF; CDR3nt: TGTGCCAGCAGTTTTGTGCCGATGAACACTGAAGCTTTCTTT
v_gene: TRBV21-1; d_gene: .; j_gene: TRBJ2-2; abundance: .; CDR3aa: CASSTDGLAAGGTGELFF; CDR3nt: TGTGCCAGCAGCACCGATGGACTAGCGGCAGGGGGTACCGGGGAGCTGTTTTTT
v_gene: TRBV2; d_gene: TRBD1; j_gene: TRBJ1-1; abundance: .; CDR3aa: CATNPDRVNTEAFF; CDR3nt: TGTGCCACCAACCCGGACAGGGTTAACACTGAAGCTTTCTTT
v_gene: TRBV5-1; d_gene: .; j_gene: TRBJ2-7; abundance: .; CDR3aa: CASSLTYEQYF; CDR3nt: TGCGCCAGCAGCTTGACCTACGAGCAGTACTTC
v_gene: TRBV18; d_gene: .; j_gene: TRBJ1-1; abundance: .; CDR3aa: CASSSKGGLGAFF; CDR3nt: TGTGCCAGCTCCTCTAAGGGAGGACTGGGAGCTTTCTTT
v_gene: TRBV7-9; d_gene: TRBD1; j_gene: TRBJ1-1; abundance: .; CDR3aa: CASSNLQLIQGAAAFF; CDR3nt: TGTGCCAGCAGCAACCTACAATTGATTCAGGGGGCGGCAGCTTTCTTT
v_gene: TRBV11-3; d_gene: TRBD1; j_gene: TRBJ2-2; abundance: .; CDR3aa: CASSPTGVGNTGELFF; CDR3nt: TGTGCCAGCAGCCCGACAGGGGTTGGCAACACCGGGGAGCTGTTTTTT
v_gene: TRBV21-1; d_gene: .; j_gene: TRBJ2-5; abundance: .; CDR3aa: CASSKEFQGSLRETQYF; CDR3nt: TGTGCCAGCAGCAAAGAGTTTCAGGGGAGTCTGCGTGAGACCCAGTACTTC
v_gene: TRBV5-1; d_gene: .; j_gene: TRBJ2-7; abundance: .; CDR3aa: CASSLTGLAYEQYF; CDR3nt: TGCGCCAGCAGCTTGACAGGACTTGCCTACGAGCAGTACTTC
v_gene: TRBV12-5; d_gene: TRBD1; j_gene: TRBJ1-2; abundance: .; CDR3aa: CASGLVQGQGANNYGYTF; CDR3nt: TGTGCTAGTGGTTTGGTACAGGGACAGGGGGCGAATAACTATGGCTACACCTTC
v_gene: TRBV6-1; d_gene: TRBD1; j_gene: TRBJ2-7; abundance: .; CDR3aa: CASGDRLSYEQYF; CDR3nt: TGTGCCAGCGGGGACAGGCTTTCCTACGAGCAGTACTTC
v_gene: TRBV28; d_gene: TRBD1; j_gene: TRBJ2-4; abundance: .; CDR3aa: CASSLWTGTGAEAKNIQYF; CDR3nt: TGTGCCAGCAGTTTATGGACCGGGACAGGGGCGGAAGCCAAAAACATTCAGTACTTC
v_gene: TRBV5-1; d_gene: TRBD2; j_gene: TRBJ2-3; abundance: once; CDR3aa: CASSLSSGRGTDTQYF; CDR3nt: TGCGCCAGCAGCCTTTCTAGCGGGAGGGGAACAGATACGCAGTATTTT
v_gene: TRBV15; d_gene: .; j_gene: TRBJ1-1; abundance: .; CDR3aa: CATSSQGGGTEAFF; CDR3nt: TGTGCCACCAGCAGTCAGGGAGGTGGCACTGAAGCTTTCTTT
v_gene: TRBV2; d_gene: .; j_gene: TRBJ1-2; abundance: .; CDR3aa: CASSVDIYGYTF; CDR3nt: TGTGCCAGCAGTGTTGACATCTATGGCTACACCTTC
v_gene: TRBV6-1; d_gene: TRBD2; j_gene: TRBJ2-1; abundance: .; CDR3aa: CASSEMGLAGYNEQFF; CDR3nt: TGTGCCAGCAGTGAAATGGGACTAGCGGGATACAATGAGCAGTTCTTC
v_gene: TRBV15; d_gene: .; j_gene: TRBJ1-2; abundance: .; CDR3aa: CATSRSGNYGYTF; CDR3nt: TGTGCCACCAGCAGATCAGGGAACTATGGCTACACCTTC
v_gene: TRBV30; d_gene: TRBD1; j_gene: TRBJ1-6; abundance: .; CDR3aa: CAWETGVNSPLHF; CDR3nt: TGTGCCTGGGAGACAGGGGTTAATTCACCCCTCCACTTT
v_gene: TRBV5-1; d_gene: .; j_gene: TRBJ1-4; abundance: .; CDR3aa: CASSLALVKGTDSSTNEKLFF; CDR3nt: TGCGCCAGCAGCTTGGCCCTAGTTAAGGGGACCGACTCGTCAACTAATGAAAAACTGTTTTTT
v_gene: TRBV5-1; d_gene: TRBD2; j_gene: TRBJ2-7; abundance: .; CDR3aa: CASSLGPKREASDEQYF; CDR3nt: TGCGCCAGCAGCTTGGGCCCTAAGCGGGAGGCCTCCGACGAGCAGTACTTC
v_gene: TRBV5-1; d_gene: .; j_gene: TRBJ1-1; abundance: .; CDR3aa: CASSFRLGTEAFF; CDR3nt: TGCGCCAGCAGCTTTCGTTTGGGGACTGAAGCTTTCTTT
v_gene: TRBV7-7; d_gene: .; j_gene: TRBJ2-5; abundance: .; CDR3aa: CASSLYHYRDEKTQYF; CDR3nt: TGTGCTAGCAGCTTATATCATTACAGGGATGAAAAGACCCAGTACTTC
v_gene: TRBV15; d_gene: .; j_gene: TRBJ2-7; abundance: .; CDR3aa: CATSSPSKGHSYEQYF; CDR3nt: TGTGCCACCAGCAGTCCCAGTAAGGGGCACTCCTACGAGCAGTACTTC
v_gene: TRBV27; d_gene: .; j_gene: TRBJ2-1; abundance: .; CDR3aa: CASSLSLQTKAYNEQFF; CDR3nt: TGTGCCAGCAGTTTATCCCTGCAGACTAAAGCCTACAATGAGCAGTTCTTC